The TCR beta chain described here comes from a study of blood T cell repertoires in COVID-19 (dated by TCRdb to the early 2020s). Study-wide context: Samples from collaborators originated in the United States, Italy and Spain and spanned both the acute and convalescent phases of COVID-19. Sample metadata almost always included a de-identified subject ID, COVID-19 status, age in years and sex. The dataset comprised deeply sampled blood TCRbeta repertoires from subjects exposed to, actively infected with, or recovered from COVID-19. The prospective study material was composed of cDNA or gDNA derived from T cells, B-cell-depleted T cells, or PBMCs. The samples were drawn from two sources: the first 160 participants of the ongoing ImmuneRACE study, and approximately 1,300 subjects contributed by 6 global collaborators. Where available, HLA class I and class II types were taken from metadata supplied by the sample provider and were not determined by assay-based typing. The repertoires were released in a freely available public database intended as a resource for research on the immune response to SARS-CoV-2. Broader findings and caveats from the paper: Clinical and demographic metadata were provided uncurated, with the amount varying by source and participant.

The immunoSEQ Assay, a bias-controlled multiplex PCR, was used to amplify TCRbeta CDR3 regions from genomic DNA. As for how the authors treated the data: The number of nucleated cells in each sample was estimated by amplification of reference gene primers within the assay. Sequence reads were collapsed and filtered to measure the absolute abundance of every unique TCRbeta CDR3 rearrangement. For each sample, productive Simpson clonality was calculated as the square root of Simpson's diversity index over productive rearrangements. In its TCRdb copy, this immuneACCESS table keeps in-frame sequences only and misses some clones. Where compared with another copy, unresolved V genes explain less than half of these, and the others have no known cause. V and J calls plus clone size are reproduced from that table; the DNA served to infer D and trimming. In this sample the table shows about 280,000 clones, roughly 85% of which occur a single time. The ten largest clonotypes hold approximately 5.1% of the sample.

Collaborating institutions collected whole blood in K2EDTA tubes following their own protocols. Collaborator samples were shipped for TCRbeta analysis as frozen whole blood, isolated PBMCs, or DNA extracted from either sample type. Worth noting for this clone: Its antigen is currently not known. Base qualities were left out, and no much larger clone turns up one base away.

The specimen sequenced was peripheral blood. The TCR comes from a man in his fifties with active or convalescent COVID-19.

The CDR3 region has the sequence CASIPGLAGSTRSKNIQYF. The nucleotides read TGTGCCAGCATCCCGGGACTAGCAGGGTCAACGAGATCCAAAAACATTCAGTACTTC. In this chain, TRBV6-4 is recombined with TRBJ2-4; 9 middle bases align to TRBD2. Trimmed from V: 7 bases; trimmed from J: 2 bases; junction bases lacking a gene match: 18. CDR1 and CDR2 (MRHNA, SNTAGT) derive from the germline V gene. The CDR3, from cysteine to phenylalanine, totals 19 residues. Left in the record is the CDR3 DNA by itself, 57 bases read in frame from the first base.